This TCR beta chain was found in a study of early T cells in non-severe SARS-CoV-2 infection. The CDR3 runs to 15 residues. V was trimmed by 5 bases and J by 5 bases, leaving 18 bases between them. The germline CDR1 and CDR2 sequences are SGHAT and FQNNGV. This clonotype came up many times. Separate cDNA molecules each had unique molecular identifiers attached to them. TCRdb processed the 5' RACE reads anew with MiXCR; each CDR3 protein has one entry. The table lists 50,000 to 65,000 distinct CDR3 sequences, approximately 14% of them singletons. Material for sequencing was whole blood. The chain has TRBV11-2 and TRBJ2-5; the D call may be TRBD1 or TRBD2 (5 bases each). The receptor was derived from an adult who was a healthcare worker with PCR-confirmed SARS-CoV-2 infection or an uninfected control (not recorded which). The CDR3, as DNA: TGTGCCAGCAGCCACCCGGACGGGACGTTGGAGACCCAGTACTTC. It is translated as CASSHPDGTLETQYF.